The clone carrying this T cell receptor (beta chain) has just one count. The protocol was immunoSEQ multiplex PCR, while the TCRdb copy is restricted to in-frame clones and leaves out a portion. Of roughly 120,000 clones in the sample, 86% were seen once. This sample is part of a study of cytomegalovirus exposure and HLA in healthy donors. The CDR3 consists of 14 residues. Germline V gene sequence: CDR1 LNHDA, CDR2 SQIVND (reference sequence). The V end lost 4 bases, the J end lost 5 bases, and 14 bases lay between the germline ends. The chain joins TRBV19 to TRBJ1-1; possibly TRBD1 for D (6 bases). The sample consisted of PBMCs. This sequence originates from a man between 18 and 35 years old in good health and CMV-seronegative. The chain's CDR3 is CASSKTGNPTEAFF. The CDR3, as DNA: TGTGCCAGTAGTAAGACAGGCAATCCTACTGAAGCTTTCTTT. The variable domain in full, completed from reference TRBV19 and TRBJ1-1, reads DGGITQSPKYLFRKEGQNVTLSCEQNLNHDAMYWYRQDPGQGLRLIYYSQIVNDFQKGDIAEGYSVSREKKESFPLTVTSAQKNPTAFYLCASSKTGNPTEAFFGQGTRLTVV.